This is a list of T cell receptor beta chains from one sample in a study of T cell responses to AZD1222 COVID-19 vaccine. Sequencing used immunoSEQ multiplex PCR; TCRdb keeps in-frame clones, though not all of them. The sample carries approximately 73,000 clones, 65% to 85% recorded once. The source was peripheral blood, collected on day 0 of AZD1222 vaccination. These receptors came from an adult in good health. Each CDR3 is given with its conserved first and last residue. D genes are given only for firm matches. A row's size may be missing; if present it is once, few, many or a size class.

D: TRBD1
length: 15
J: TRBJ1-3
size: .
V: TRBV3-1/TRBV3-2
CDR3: CASSHYGTEGNTIYF
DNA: TGTGCCAGCAGCCATTACGGGACAGAAGGAAACACCATATATTTT

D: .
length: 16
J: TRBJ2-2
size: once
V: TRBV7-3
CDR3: CASSFGQAINTGELFF
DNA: TGTGCCAGCAGCTTTGGGCAGGCGATAAACACCGGGGAGCTGTTTTTT

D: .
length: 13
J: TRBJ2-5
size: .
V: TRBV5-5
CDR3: CASSLVTRETQYF
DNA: TGTGCCAGCAGCTTGGTGACCCGAGAGACCCAGTACTTC

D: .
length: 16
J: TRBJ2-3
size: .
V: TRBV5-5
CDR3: CASSRRDRYSPTTQYF
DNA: TGTGCCAGCAGCCGACGGGACCGCTACAGTCCTACGACGCAGTATTTT

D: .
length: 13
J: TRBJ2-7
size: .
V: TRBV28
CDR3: CASSLGDGYEQYF
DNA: TGTGCCAGCAGTTTGGGGGACGGCTACGAGCAGTACTTC

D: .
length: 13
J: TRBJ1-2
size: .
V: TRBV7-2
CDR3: CASNRYLGNGYTF
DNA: TGTGCCAGCAACAGATATCTGGGGAATGGCTACACCTTC

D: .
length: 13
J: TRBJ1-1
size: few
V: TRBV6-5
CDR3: CASSYGFRTWAFF
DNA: TGTGCCAGCAGTTACGGGTTCCGGACATGGGCTTTCTTT

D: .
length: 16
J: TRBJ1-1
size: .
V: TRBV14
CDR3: CASSQEQRLDGTEAFF
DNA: TGTGCCAGCAGCCAAGAACAGCGTCTCGATGGTACTGAAGCTTTCTTT

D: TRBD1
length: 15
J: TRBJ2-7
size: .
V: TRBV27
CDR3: CASSFSAGGSYEQYF
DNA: TGTGCCAGCAGTTTTAGCGCAGGGGGCTCCTACGAGCAGTACTTC

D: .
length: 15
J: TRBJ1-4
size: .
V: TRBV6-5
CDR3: CASSPRVATNEKLFF
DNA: TGTGCCAGCAGCCCGCGGGTTGCAACTAATGAAAAACTGTTTTTT

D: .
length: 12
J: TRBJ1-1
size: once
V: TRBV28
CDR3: CASSLTDQEAFF
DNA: TGTGCCAGCAGTTTAACGGATCAGGAAGCTTTCTTT

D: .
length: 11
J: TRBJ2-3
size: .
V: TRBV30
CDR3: CAWSYLDTQYF
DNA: TGTGCCTGGAGTTATTTGGATACGCAGTATTTT

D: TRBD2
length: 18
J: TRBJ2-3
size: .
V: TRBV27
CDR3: CASSPGLVSLRVPDTQYF
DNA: TGTGCCAGCAGTCCGGGACTAGTCAGTCTTAGGGTTCCAGATACGCAGTATTTT

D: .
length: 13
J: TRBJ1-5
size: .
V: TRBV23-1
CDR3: CASSHVANQPQHF
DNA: TGCGCCAGCAGTCACGTAGCAAATCAGCCCCAGCATTTT

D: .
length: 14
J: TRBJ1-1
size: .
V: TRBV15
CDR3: CATSPGNPGREAFF
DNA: TGTGCCACCAGCCCCGGGAACCCTGGGCGTGAAGCTTTCTTT

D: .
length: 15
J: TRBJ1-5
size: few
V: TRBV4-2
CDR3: CASSQVPGLNQPQHF
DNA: TGTGCCAGCAGCCAAGTCCCCGGGCTCAATCAGCCCCAGCATTTT

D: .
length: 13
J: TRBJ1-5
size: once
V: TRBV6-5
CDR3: CASSQGWGQPQHF
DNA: TGTGCCAGCAGCCAAGGATGGGGTCAGCCCCAGCATTTT

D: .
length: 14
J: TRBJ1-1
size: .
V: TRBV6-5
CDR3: CASRPWQGMPEAFF
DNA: TGTGCCAGCAGGCCGTGGCAGGGAATGCCTGAAGCTTTCTTT

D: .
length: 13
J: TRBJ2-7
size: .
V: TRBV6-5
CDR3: CVCMLGPSYEQYF
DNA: TGTGTTTGTATGTTGGGGCCCTCCTACGAGCAGTACTTC

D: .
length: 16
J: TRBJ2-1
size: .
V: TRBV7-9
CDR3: CASSLVWQGDYNEQFF
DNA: TGTGCCAGCAGCTTAGTTTGGCAGGGAGACTACAATGAGCAGTTCTTC

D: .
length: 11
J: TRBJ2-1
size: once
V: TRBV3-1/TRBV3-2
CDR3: CASSRNNEQFF
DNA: TGTGCCAGCAGCCGAAACAATGAGCAGTTCTTC

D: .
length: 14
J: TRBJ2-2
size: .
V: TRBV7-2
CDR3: CASSPYPGTGELFF
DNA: TGTGCCAGCAGCCCATATCCCGGGACCGGGGAGCTGTTTTTT

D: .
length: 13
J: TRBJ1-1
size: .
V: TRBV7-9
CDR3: CASSKLPGPEAFF
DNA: TGTGCCAGCAGCAAACTGCCGGGACCTGAAGCTTTCTTT

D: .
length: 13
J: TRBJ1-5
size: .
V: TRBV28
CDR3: CASSFRGGQPQHF
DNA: TGTGCCAGCAGTTTCCGAGGCGGTCAGCCCCAGCATTTT

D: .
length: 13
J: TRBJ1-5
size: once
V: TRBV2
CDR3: CASSFYAAQPQHF
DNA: TGTGCCAGCAGTTTCTATGCAGCTCAGCCCCAGCATTTT

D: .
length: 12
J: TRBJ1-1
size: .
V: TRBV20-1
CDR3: CSASRGNTEAFF
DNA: TGCAGTGCTAGTAGAGGTAACACTGAAGCTTTCTTT

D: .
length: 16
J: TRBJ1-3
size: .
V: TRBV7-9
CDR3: CASSSPLRGPSNTIYF
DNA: TGTGCCAGCAGCTCTCCGTTGAGGGGCCCTAGTAACACCATATATTTT

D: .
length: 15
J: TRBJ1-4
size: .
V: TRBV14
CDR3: CASSQNTGRGEKLFF
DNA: TGTGCCAGCAGCCAAAATACGGGACGCGGAGAAAAACTGTTTTTT

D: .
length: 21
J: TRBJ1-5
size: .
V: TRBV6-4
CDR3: CASSDSPGFPFAANSNQPQHF
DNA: TGTGCCAGCAGTGACTCCCCCGGTTTCCCCTTCGCGGCAAATAGCAATCAGCCCCAGCATTTT

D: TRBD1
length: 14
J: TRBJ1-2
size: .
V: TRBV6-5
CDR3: CASRSRQGTGGYTF
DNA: TGTGCCAGCAGATCACGACAGGGGACGGGCGGCTACACCTTC

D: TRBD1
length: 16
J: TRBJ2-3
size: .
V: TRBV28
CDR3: CASSSRTGVKTDTQYF
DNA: TGTGCCAGCAGTTCAAGGACAGGGGTCAAAACAGATACGCAGTATTTT

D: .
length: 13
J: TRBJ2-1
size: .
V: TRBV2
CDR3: CASSPGLYNEQFF
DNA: TGTGCCAGCAGTCCGGGACTTTACAATGAGCAGTTCTTC

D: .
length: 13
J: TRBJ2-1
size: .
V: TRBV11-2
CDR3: CASSLGQNNEQFF
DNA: TGTGCCAGCAGCTTAGGACAGAACAATGAGCAGTTCTTC

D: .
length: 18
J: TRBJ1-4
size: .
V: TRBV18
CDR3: CASSPIRGQPSTNEKLFF
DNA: TGTGCCAGCTCACCAATCCGCGGGCAGCCGTCAACTAATGAAAAACTGTTTTTT

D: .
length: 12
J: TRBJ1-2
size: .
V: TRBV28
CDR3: CASSRTDYGYTF
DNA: TGTGCCAGCAGCCGGACAGACTATGGCTACACCTTC

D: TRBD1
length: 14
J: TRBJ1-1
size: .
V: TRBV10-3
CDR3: CAISEGQGATEAFF
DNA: TGTGCCATCAGTGAGGGACAGGGAGCCACTGAAGCTTTCTTT

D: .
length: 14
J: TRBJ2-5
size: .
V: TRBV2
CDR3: CASREDYPRETQYF
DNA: TGTGCCAGCAGGGAGGACTACCCGCGAGAGACCCAGTACTTC

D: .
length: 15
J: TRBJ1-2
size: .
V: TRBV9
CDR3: CASSVNPGKDYGYTF
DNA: TGTGCCAGCAGCGTTAACCCGGGAAAGGACTATGGCTACACCTTC

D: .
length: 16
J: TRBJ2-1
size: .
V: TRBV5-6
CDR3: CASSLAWGSSYNEQFF
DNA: TGTGCCAGCAGCCTGGCTTGGGGAAGCTCCTACAATGAGCAGTTCTTC

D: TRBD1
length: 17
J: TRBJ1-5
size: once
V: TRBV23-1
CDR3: CASSQKDRGIINQPQHF
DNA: TGCGCCAGCAGTCAAAAAGACAGGGGGATCATTAATCAGCCCCAGCATTTT

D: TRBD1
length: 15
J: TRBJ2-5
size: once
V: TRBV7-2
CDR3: CASSSRDRGVETQYF
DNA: TGTGCCAGCAGCTCCCGGGACAGGGGCGTAGAGACCCAGTACTTC

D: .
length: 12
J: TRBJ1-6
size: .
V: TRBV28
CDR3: CASTPPRGPLHF
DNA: TGTGCCAGCACCCCCCCCCGGGGACCCCTCCACTTT

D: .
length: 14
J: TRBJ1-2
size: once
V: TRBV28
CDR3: CASSFHRDKERYTF
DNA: TGTGCCAGCAGTTTCCACCGGGACAAAGAGCGCTACACCTTC

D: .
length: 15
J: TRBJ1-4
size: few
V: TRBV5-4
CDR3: CASSHAIATNEKLFF
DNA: TGTGCCAGCAGCCACGCCATAGCAACTAATGAAAAACTGTTTTTT

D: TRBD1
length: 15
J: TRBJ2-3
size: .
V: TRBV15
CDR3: CATRPRDRPTDTQYF
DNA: TGTGCCACCCGCCCCCGGGACAGGCCCACAGATACGCAGTATTTT

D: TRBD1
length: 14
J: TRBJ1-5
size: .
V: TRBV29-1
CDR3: CSVGTGASNQPQHF
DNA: TGCAGCGTAGGGACAGGGGCTAGCAATCAGCCCCAGCATTTT

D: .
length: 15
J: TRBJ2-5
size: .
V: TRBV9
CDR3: CASSVDPGGIETQYF
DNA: TGTGCCAGCAGCGTAGATCCCGGGGGTATTGAGACCCAGTACTTC

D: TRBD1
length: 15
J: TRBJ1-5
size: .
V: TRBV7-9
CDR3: CASSPWTGGDQPQHF
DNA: TGTGCCAGCAGCCCGTGGACAGGGGGAGATCAGCCCCAGCATTTT

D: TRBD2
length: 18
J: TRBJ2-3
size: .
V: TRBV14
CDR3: CASSQVLAGADSTDTQYF
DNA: TGTGCCAGCAGCCAAGTACTAGCGGGGGCCGATAGCACAGATACGCAGTATTTT

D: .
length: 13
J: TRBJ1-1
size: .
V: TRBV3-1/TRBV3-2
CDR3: CASSQITYTEAFF
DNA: TGTGCCAGCAGCCAAATTACGTACACTGAAGCTTTCTTT

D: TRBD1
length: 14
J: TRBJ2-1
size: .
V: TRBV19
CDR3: CASSPGQGVNEQFF
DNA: TGTGCCAGTAGTCCGGGACAGGGGGTCAATGAGCAGTTCTTC

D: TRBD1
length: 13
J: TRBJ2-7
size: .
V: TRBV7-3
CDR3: CASSSGQGDEQYF
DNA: TGTGCCAGCAGCTCGGGACAGGGGGACGAGCAGTACTTC

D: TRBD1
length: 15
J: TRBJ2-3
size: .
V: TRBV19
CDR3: CASSSRDRYTDTQYF
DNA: TGTGCCAGTAGTTCCCGGGACAGATACACAGATACGCAGTATTTT

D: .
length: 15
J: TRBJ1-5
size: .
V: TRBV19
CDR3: CASSREGAANQPQHF
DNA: TGTGCCAGTAGTAGGGAGGGTGCGGCCAATCAGCCCCAGCATTTT

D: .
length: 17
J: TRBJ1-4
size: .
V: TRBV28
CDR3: CASSSVPGNKANEKLFF
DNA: TGTGCCAGCAGTTCCGTACCAGGGAACAAAGCTAATGAAAAACTGTTTTTT

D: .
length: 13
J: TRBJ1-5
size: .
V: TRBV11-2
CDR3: CASSLDTYQPQHF
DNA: TGTGCCAGCAGCTTAGATACTTATCAGCCCCAGCATTTT

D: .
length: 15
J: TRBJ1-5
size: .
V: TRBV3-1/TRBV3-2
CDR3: CASSQFPGSNQPQHF
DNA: TGTGCCAGCAGCCAGTTTCCGGGTAGCAATCAGCCCCAGCATTTT

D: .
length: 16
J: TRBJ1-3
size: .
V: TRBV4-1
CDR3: CASSQGHSSSGNTIYF
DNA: TGCGCCAGCAGCCAAGGGCACTCTAGCTCTGGAAACACCATATATTTT

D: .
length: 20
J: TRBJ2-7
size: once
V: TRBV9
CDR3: CASSVEGHSGRLYGLYEQYF
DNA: TGTGCCAGCAGCGTAGAAGGGCATTCTGGACGCCTATATGGGTTATACGAGCAGTACTTC